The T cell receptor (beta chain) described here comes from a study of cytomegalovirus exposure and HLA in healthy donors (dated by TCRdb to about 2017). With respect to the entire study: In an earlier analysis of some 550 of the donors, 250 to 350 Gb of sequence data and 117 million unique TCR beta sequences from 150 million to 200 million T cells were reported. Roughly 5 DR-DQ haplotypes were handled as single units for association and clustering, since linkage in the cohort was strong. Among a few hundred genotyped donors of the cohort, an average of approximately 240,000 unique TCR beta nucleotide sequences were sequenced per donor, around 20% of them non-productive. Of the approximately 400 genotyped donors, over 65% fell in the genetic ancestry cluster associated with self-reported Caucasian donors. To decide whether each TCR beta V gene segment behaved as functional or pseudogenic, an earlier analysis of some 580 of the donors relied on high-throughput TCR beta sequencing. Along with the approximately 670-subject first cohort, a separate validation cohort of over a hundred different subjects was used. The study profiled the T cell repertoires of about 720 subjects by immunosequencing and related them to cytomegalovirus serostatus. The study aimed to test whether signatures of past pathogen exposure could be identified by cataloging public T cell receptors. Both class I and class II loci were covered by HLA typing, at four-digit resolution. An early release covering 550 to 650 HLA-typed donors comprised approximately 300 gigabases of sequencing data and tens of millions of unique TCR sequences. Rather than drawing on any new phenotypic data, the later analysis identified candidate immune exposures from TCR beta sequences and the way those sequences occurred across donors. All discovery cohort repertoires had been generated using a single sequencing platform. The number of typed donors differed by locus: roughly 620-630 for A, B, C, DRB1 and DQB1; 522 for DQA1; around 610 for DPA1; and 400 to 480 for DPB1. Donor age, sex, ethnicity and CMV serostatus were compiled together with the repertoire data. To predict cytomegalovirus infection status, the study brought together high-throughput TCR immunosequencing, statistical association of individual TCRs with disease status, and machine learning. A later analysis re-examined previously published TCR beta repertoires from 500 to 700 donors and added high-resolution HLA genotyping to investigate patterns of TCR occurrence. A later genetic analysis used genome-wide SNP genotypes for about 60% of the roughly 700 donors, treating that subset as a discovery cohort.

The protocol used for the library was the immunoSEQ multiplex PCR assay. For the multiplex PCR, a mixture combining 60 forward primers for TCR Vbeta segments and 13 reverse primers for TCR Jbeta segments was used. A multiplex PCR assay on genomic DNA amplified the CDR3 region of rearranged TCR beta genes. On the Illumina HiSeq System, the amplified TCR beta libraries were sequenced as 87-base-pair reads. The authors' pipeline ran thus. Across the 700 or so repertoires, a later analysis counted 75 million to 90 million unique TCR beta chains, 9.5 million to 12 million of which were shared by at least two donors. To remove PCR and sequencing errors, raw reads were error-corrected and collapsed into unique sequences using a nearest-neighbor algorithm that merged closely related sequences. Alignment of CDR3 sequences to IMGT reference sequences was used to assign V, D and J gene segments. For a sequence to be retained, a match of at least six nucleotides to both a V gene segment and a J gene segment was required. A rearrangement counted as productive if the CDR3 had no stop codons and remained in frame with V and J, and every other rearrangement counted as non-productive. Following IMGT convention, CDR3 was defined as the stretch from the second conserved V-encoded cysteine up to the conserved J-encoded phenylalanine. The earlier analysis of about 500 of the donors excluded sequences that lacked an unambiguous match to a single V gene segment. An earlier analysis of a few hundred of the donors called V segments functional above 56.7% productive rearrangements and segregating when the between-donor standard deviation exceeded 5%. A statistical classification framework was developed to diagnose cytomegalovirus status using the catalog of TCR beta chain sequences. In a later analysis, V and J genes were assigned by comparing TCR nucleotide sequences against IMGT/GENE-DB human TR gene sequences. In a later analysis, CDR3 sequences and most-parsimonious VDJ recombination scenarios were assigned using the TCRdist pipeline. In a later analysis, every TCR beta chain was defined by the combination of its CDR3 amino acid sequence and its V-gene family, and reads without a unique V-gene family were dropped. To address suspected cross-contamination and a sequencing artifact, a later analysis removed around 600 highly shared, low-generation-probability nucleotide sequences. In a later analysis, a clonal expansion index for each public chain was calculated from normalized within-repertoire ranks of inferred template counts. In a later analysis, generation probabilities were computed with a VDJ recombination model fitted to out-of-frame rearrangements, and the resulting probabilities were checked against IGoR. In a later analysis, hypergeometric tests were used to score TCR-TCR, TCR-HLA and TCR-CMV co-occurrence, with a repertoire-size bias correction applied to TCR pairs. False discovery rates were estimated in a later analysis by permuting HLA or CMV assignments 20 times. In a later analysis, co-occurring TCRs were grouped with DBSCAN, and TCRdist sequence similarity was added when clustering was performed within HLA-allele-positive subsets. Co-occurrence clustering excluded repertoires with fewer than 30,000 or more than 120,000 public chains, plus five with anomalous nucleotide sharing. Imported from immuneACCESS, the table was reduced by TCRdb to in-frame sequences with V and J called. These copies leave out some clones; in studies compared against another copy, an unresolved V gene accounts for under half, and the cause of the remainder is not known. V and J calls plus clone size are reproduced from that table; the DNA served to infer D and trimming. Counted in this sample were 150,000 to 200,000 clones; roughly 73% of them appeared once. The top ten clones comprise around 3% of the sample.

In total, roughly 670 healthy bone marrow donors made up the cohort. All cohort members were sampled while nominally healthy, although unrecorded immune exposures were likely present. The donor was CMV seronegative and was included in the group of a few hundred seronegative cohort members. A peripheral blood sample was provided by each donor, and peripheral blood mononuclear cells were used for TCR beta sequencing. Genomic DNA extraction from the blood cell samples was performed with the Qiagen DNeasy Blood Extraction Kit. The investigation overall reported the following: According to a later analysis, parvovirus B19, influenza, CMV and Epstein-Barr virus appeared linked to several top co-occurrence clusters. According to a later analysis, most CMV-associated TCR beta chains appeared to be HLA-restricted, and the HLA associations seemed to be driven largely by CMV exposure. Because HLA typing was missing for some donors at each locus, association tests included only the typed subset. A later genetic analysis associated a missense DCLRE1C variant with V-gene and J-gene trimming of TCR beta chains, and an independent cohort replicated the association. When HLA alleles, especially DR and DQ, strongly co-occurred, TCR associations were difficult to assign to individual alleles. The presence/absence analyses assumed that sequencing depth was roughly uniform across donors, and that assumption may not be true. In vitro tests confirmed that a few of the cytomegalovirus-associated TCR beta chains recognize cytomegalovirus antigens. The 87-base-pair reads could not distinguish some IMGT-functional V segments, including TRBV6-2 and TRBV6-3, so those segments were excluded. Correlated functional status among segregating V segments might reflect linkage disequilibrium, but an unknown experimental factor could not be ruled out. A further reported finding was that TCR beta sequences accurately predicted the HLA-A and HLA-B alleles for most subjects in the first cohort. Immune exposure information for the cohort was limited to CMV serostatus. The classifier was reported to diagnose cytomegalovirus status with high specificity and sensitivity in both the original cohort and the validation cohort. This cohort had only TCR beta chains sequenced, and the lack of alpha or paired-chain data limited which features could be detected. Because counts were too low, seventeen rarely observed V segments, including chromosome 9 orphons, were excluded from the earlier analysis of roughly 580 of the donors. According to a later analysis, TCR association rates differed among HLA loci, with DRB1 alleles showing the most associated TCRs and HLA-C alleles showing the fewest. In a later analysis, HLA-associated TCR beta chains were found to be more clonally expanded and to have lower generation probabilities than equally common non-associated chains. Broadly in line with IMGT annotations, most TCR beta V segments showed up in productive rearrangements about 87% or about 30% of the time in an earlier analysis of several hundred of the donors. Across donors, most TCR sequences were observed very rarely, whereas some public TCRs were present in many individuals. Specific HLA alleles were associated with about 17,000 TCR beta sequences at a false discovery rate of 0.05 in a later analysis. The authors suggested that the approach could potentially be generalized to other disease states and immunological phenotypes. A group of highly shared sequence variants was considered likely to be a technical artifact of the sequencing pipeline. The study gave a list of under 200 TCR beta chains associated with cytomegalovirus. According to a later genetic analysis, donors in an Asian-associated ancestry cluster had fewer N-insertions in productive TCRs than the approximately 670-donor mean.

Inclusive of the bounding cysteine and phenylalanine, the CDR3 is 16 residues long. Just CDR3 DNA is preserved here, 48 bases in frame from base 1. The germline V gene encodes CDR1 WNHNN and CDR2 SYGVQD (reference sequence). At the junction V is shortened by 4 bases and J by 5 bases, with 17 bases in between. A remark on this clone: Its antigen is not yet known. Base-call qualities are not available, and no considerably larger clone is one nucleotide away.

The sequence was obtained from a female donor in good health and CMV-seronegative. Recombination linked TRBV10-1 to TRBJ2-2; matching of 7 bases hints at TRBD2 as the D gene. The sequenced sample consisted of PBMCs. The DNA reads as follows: TGCGCCAGCAGTGCCGGCAGGGGAGGGTGGACCGGGGAGCTGTTTTTT. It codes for CASSAGRGGWTGELFF.